These T cell receptor beta chains were read from a single sample in a study of response to subunit inactivated influenza vaccine. TCRdb recomputed calls from the RT-PCR reads with MiXCR, one row per CDR3 protein. The sample has hundreds of thousands of distinct CDR3 sequences, approximately 23% seen once. The sequencing used PBMCs from blood, collected approximately 20 months after vaccination. The receptors were sampled from a man aged 50-75 years who received an inactivated influenza vaccine. CDR3s include the opening cysteine and the closing phenylalanine or tryptophan. The order of the fields is D gene, J gene, clone size, V gene, CDR3 protein, CDR3 DNA. D genes are given only for firm matches. Size is omitted from some rows. Given values are once, few, many or a class for expanded clones.

>NA|TRBJ1-5|NA|TRBV20-1
CSARAGGSDQPQHF
TGCAGTGCTAGGGCGGGGGGGAGCGACCAGCCCCAGCATTTT
>NA|TRBJ1-1|NA|TRBV10-3
CAISAREIMNTEAFF
TGTGCCATCAGTGCCCGAGAAATCATGAACACTGAAGCTTTCTTT
>NA|TRBJ1-6|NA|TRBV3-1
CASSQEENSPLHF
TGTGCCAGCAGCCAAGAGGAAAATTCACCCCTCCACTTT
>NA|TRBJ1-2|few|TRBV7-9
CASSSTAYGYTF
TGTGCCAGCAGCTCAACAGCTTATGGCTACACCTTC
>TRBD1|TRBJ2-7|NA|TRBV29-1
CSASAGTGNYEQYF
TGCAGCGCATCGGCCGGGACAGGTAATTACGAGCAGTACTTC
>NA|TRBJ1-2|few|TRBV5-4
CASSLAEAHYGYTF
TGTGCCAGCAGCTTGGCAGAGGCGCACTATGGCTACACCTTC
>NA|TRBJ1-1|few|TRBV28
CASSFRQTEAFF
TGTGCCAGCAGTTTCAGGCAGACTGAAGCTTTCTTT
>NA|TRBJ1-5|NA|TRBV6-2/TRBV6-3
CASSYSRDEQRVVSNQPQHF
TGTGCCAGCAGTTACTCTAGGGACGAACAACGCGTGGTCAGCAATCAGCCCCAGCATTTT
>NA|TRBJ2-5|NA|TRBV6-1
CASTLGGGLRETQYF
TGTGCCAGCACCCTAGGGGGGGGCCTGAGGGAGACCCAGTACTTC
>NA|TRBJ2-1|NA|TRBV29-1
CSVVLRGASLGYEQFF
TGCAGCGTTGTCCTTCGTGGAGCCTCCTTAGGCTATGAGCAGTTCTTC
>NA|TRBJ1-1|few|TRBV30
CAWSAGATNTEAFF
TGTGCCTGGAGTGCAGGCGCAACGAACACTGAAGCTTTCTTT
>NA|TRBJ2-7|NA|TRBV28
CASSTLVGHVYF
TGTGCCAGCAGTACCCTCGTGGGACATGTGTACTTC
>TRBD1|TRBJ2-2|NA|TRBV6-1
CASLKTGGTRTGELFF
TGTGCCAGCCTTAAAACAGGGGGCACGCGCACCGGGGAGCTGTTTTTT
>NA|TRBJ2-7|few|TRBV27
CASSLTPFYEQYF
TGTGCCAGCAGCCTAACTCCCTTCTACGAGCAGTACTTC
>NA|TRBJ1-4|NA|TRBV18
CASSTLQGKEEKLFF
TGTGCCAGCTCAACACTACAGGGAAAAGAAGAAAAACTGTTTTTT
>NA|TRBJ2-1|NA|TRBV7-6
CASSRTNNEQFF
TGTGCCAGCAGCCGGACGAACAATGAGCAGTTCTTC
>TRBD1|TRBJ1-2|NA|TRBV5-1
CASSLGTGVNGYTF
TGCGCCAGCAGCTTGGGGACAGGGGTGAATGGCTACACCTTC
>TRBD1|TRBJ1-2|NA|TRBV6-2/TRBV6-3
CASSFVQGAYGYTF
TGTGCCAGCAGTTTCGTACAGGGGGCTTATGGCTACACCTTC
>TRBD2|TRBJ2-3|NA|TRBV18
CASSPRLAGLTDTQYF
TGTGCCAGCTCACCACGACTAGCGGGACTCACAGATACGCAGTATTTT
>TRBD2|TRBJ2-1|NA|TRBV4-3
CASSQEGLAGVLPTNEQFF
TGCGCCAGCAGCCAAGAGGGACTAGCGGGAGTTCTTCCTACGAATGAGCAGTTCTTC
>NA|TRBJ2-1|NA|TRBV25-1
CASSDGGPEQFF
TGTGCCAGCAGTGATGGGGGGCCTGAGCAGTTCTTC
>NA|TRBJ1-3|NA|TRBV10-3
CAISQSGNTIYF
TGTGCCATCAGCCAATCTGGAAACACCATATATTTT
>NA|TRBJ2-3|NA|TRBV30
CAWSVKATQYF
TGTGCCTGGAGTGTAAAGGCAACGCAGTATTTT
>TRBD1|TRBJ1-4|few|TRBV11-2
CASSLRPVTGQATNEKLFF
TGTGCCAGCAGCTTAAGGCCCGTTACGGGACAGGCAACTAATGAAAAACTGTTTTTT
>TRBD2|TRBJ2-5|few|TRBV2
CASSDGLARGTQYF
TGTGCCAGCAGTGACGGACTAGCGAGGGGGACCCAGTACTTC
>TRBD2|TRBJ2-3|NA|TRBV7-2
CASMLAAANTQYF
TGTGCCAGCATGCTAGCGGCGGCAAATACGCAGTATTTT
>NA|TRBJ1-6|many|TRBV27
CARRQGFDNSPLHF
TGTGCCAGGAGGCAGGGCTTTGATAATTCACCCCTCCACTTT
>NA|TRBJ2-3|NA|TRBV20-1
CSAQDAGLYTDTQYF
TGCAGTGCTCAAGACGCGGGGTTATACACAGATACGCAGTATTTT
>TRBD2|TRBJ2-1|few|TRBV6-1
CASSEGGGQFF
TGTGCCAGCAGTGAAGGCGGGGGGCAGTTCTTC
>TRBD1|TRBJ1-1|NA|TRBV10-1
CASASGQGDTEAFF
TGCGCCAGCGCCTCAGGACAGGGGGACACTGAAGCTTTCTTT
>NA|TRBJ1-1|NA|TRBV21-1
CASRGDGNTEAFF
TGTGCCAGCAGGGGCGACGGGAACACTGAAGCTTTCTTT
>TRBD2|TRBJ2-1|NA|TRBV20-1
CSASSAGGFSEQFF
TGCAGTGCTAGTTCCGCGGGAGGCTTTAGTGAGCAGTTCTTC
>TRBD1|TRBJ2-7|NA|TRBV6-1
CATVDRVRLYF
TGTGCCACCGTAGACAGGGTAAGGCTGTACTTC
>NA|TRBJ1-5|many|TRBV12-3/TRBV12-4
CASSFLYSNQPQHF
TGTGCCAGCAGTTTTCTCTATAGCAATCAGCCCCAGCATTTT
>NA|TRBJ2-1|many|TRBV20-1
CSAREAGGTYNEQFF
TGCAGTGCTAGAGAGGCAGGGGGGACCTACAATGAGCAGTTCTTC